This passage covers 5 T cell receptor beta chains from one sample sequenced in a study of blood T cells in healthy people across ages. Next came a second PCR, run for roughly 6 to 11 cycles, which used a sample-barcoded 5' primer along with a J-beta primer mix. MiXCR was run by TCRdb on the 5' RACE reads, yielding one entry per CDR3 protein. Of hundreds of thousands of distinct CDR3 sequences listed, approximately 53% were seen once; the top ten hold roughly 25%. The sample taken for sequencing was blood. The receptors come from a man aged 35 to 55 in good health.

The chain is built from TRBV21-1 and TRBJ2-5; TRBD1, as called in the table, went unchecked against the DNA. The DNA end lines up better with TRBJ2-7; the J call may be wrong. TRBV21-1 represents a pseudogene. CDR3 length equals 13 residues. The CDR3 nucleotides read TGTGCCAGCGGAGGACAGGGTTCGGGCGAGCAGTACTTC. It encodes CASGGQGSGEQYF.

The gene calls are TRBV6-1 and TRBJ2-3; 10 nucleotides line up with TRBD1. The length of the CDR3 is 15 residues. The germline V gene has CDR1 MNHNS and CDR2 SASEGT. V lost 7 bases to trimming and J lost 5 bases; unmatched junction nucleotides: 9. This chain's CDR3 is CASKPRDRGGDTQYF. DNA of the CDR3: TGTGCCAGCAAGCCCCGGGACAGGGGAGGAGATACGCAGTATTTT.

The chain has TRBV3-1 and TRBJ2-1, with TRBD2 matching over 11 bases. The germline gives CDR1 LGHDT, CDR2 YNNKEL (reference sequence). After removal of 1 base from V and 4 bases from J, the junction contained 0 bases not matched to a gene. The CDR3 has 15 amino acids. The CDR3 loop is CASSQASGRYNEQFF. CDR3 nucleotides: TGTGCCAGCAGCCAAGCTAGCGGGAGGTACAATGAGCAGTTCTTC.

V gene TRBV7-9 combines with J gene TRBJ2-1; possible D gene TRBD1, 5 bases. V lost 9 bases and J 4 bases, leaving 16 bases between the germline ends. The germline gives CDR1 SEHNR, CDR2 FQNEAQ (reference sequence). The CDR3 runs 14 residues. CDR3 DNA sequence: TGTGCCAGGGGAACAGACGGACAATACAATGAGCAGTTCTTC. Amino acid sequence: CARGTDGQYNEQFF.

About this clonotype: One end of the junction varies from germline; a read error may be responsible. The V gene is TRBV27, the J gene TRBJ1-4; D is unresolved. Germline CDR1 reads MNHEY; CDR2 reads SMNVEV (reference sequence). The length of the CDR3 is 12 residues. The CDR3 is CASSPGNGKLFF. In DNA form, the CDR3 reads TGTGCCAGCAGTCCGGGGAATGGAAAACTGTTTTTT. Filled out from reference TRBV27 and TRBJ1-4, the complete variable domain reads EAQVTQNPRYLITVTGKKLTVTCSQNMNHEYMSWYRQDPGLGLRQIYYSMNVEVTDKGDVPEGYKVSRKEKRNFPLILESPSPNQTSLYFCASSPGNGKLFFGSGTQLSVL.